The clone carrying this TCR beta chain was seen a few times. What it binds is unknown. This sample was included in a study of shared clonotypes between healthy human individuals. Study-wide context: Contributing individuals were a couple of females and a few males aged 18 to 49.

Germline V CDR1 and CDR2: SGDLS, YYNGEE. This CDR3 contains 14 residues. Losses at the gene ends were 4 bases for V and 4 bases for J; bases not matched to a gene: 5. Naive CD8 cells were CD45RO-negative, positively selected for CCR7, excluding terminally differentiated effector memory CD45RA+ cells. The study's findings and limits: Sorted-subset sequencing, rarefaction showed, was incomplete despite large depth. Larger richness was generally estimated for naive than memory subsets. A few donors shared approximately 5% of their naive CD4 clonotypes.

Sequenced by immunoSEQ multiplex PCR; TCRdb stores in-frame clones only, minus some. This sample carries approximately 2,200,000 clones, roughly 91% of them seen once, and the ten largest clones take more than 1.5%. The source material was naive CD8+ T cells from PBMCs. This rearrangement joins TRBV9 to TRBJ1-5; 7 bases agree with TRBD1. The sequence came from a man between 18 and 35 years old in good health. Some clones in this sample may be carry-over from other donors' samples. CDR3 in DNA: TGTGCCAGCAGCCCAGGGACAGTTAATCAGCCCCAGCATTTT. Residues: CASSPGTVNQPQHF.